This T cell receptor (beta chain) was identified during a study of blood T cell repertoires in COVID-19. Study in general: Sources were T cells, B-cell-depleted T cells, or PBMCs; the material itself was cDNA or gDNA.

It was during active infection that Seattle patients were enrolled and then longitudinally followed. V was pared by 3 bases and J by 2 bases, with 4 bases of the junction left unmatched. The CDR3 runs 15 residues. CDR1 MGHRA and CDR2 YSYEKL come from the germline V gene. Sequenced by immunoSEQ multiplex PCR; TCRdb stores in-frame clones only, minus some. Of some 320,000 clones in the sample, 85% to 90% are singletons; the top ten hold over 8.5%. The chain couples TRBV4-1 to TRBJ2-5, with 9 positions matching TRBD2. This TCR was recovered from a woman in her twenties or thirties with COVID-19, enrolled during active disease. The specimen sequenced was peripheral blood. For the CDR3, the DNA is TGCGCCAGCAGCCACCCCGGACTAGCGCAAGAGACCCAGTACTTC. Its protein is CASSHPGLAQETQYF.